This entry lists 27 T cell receptor beta chains sequenced from one sample in a study of blood T cell repertoires in COVID-19 (dated by TCRdb to about 2020). The library relied on the immunoSEQ multiplex PCR assay. The table was pulled from immuneACCESS by TCRdb, which kept in-frame rearrangements only. Such tables lose some clones; where checked, under half of the loss comes from unresolved V genes, and the rest has no known cause. This sample has 80,000 to 100,000 clones in its table, and more than 70% of those were observed once. The biggest ten clones account for about 20% of the sample. Sequencing was done on a sample of peripheral blood. The receptors come from a human donor in a cohort sampled during active COVID-19.

This clone was seen just once. The chain couples TRBV11-2 to TRBJ1-4, with 9 positions matching TRBD1. With V trimmed by 5 bases and J by 7 bases, 8 bases remained unmatched. The germline V gene encodes CDR1 SGHAT and CDR2 FQNNGV. This CDR3 region has 15 residues. The CDR3 DNA reads as TGTGCCAGCAGCACCAATACAGGGGGCGTTGAAAAACTGTTTTTT. This sequence encodes CASSTNTGGVEKLFF.

The rearrangement links TRBV2 to TRBJ1-6, with D unresolved. Germline lookup yields CDR1 SNHLY and CDR2 FYNNEI. The germline V and J ends were trimmed by 8 bases and 0 bases, with 5 bases remaining between them. This CDR3 comprises 13 residues. The CDR3 loop is CASVSSYNSPLHF. The CDR3, as DNA: TGTGCCAGCGTTAGCTCCTATAATTCACCCCTCCACTTT.

V is TRBV5-4 and J is TRBJ1-4, with a possible D match to TRBD1 (6 bases). The CDR3 runs to 18 residues. V lost 4 bases and J 3 bases, leaving 22 bases between the germline ends. In germline, CDR1 is SGHNT, CDR2 YYREEE (reference sequence). CDR3 bases: TGTGCCAGCAGCCGCGGCCTTGATACAGGGTCAGCTAATGAAAAACTGTTTTTT. It translates to CASSRGLDTGSANEKLFF.

The chain couples TRBV12-3 or TRBV12-4 to TRBJ2-5; unclear D gene. The CDR3 has 13 amino acids. V was clipped by 2 bases and J by 7 bases, with 11 bases between them. The CDR3 region is CASSLTHAGTQYF. CDR3 DNA: TGTGCCAGCAGTTTAACGCACGCAGGGACCCAGTACTTC.

This rearrangement joins TRBV7-9 to TRBJ2-7, with D unclear. CDR3 length equals 14 residues. Trimming removed 2 bases at V and 0 bases at J, with 8 bases between. Germline CDR1 SEHNR, CDR2 FQNEAQ (reference sequence). The CDR3 protein is CASSLSVNSYEQYF. The CDR3 region has the DNA TGTGCCAGCAGCTTATCGGTAAACTCCTACGAGCAGTACTTC.

The J gene is TRBJ1-1, the V gene TRBV2; TRBD1 aligns across 10 bases. CDR3 length equals 17 residues. With 3 bases clipped from V and 5 bases from J, the junction kept 12 bases outside the gene matches. CDR1 is SNHLY, CDR2 FYNNEI, per germline. The CDR3 region is CASSDPGQGKRKTEAFF. DNA of the CDR3: TGTGCCAGCAGTGATCCGGGACAGGGGAAACGGAAGACTGAAGCTTTCTTT. Full variable domain (remainder filled in from reference TRBV2 and TRBJ1-1): EPEVTQTPSHQVTQMGQEVILRCVPISNHLYFYWYRQILGQKVEFLVSFYNNEISEKSEIFDDQFSVERPDGSNFTLKIRSTKLEDSAMYFCASSDPGQGKRKTEAFFGQGTRLTVV.

This clone came up once. This chain links TRBV3-1 (or the pseudogene TRBV3-2) with TRBJ2-1; 8 nucleotides agree with TRBD2. J gave up 9 bases and V 0 bases, and 10 bases lay outside the gene matches. Germline V gene sequence: CDR1 LGHDT, CDR2 YNNKEL (reference sequence). The CDR3 runs to 16 residues. CDR3 nucleotide sequence: TGTGCCAGCAGCCAAGATTACCAGCGGGAGTGGGGTGAGCAGTTCTTC. Its protein is CASSQDYQREWGEQFF.

The chain carries TRBV5-4 and TRBJ2-2, with D perhaps TRBD1 (6 bases). The V and J ends lost 2 bases and 0 bases respectively, with 11 bases between them. Germline CDR1 and CDR2: SGHNT and YYREEE (reference sequence). This CDR3 has 16 residues. This CDR3 reads CASSFDPGANTGELFF. Written as DNA, the CDR3 is TGTGCCAGCAGCTTTGATCCAGGGGCGAACACCGGGGAGCTGTTTTTT.

The chain uses TRBV6-1 and TRBJ2-4, with TRBD2 matching 11 bases. V gave up 3 bases and J gave up 2 bases; unmatched junction bases: 12. Per germline, CDR1 MNHNS and CDR2 SASEGT. This CDR3 spans 19 amino acids. The CDR3 is CASSENAYTSGSSKNIQYF. As DNA, the CDR3 is TGTGCCAGCAGTGAGAACGCGTACACTAGCGGGAGTTCCAAAAACATTCAGTACTTC.

The rearrangement joins TRBV4-1 to TRBJ2-7; 8 bases fit TRBD2. CDR3 length: 16 amino acids. V lost 0 bases to trimming and J lost 5 bases; unmatched junction nucleotides: 9. CDR1 is MGHRA and CDR2 is YSYEKL in the germline V gene. The CDR3 region is CASSQDRAGGRHEQYF. CDR3 nucleotides: TGCGCCAGCAGCCAAGATAGGGCGGGAGGTCGCCACGAGCAGTACTTC.

This chain connects TRBV29-1 to TRBJ2-5; D gene unclear. V was clipped by 7 bases and J by 5 bases, with 14 bases between them. The CDR3 has 12 amino acids. Looked up from germline, CDR1 is SQVTM and CDR2 is ANQGSEA. Written as DNA, the CDR3 is TGCAGCGGCCATAACCAGAGGGAGACCCAGTACTTC. It yields the protein CSGHNQRETQYF.

CDR3 DNA: TGTGCCAGTCACCCGCAGGGTCGCAATCAGCCCCAGCATTTT. It encodes CASHPQGRNQPQHF. The chain joins TRBV19 to TRBJ1-5, with TRBD1 as a possible D gene (5 bases). V was clipped by 8 bases and J by 2 bases, with 13 bases between them. Germline V gives CDR1 LNHDA, CDR2 SQIVND (reference sequence). The CDR3 covers 14 residues.

The chain uses TRBV10-3 and TRBJ2-4; TRBD1 matches at 7 bases. This CDR3 spans 18 amino acids. Germline V CDR1 and CDR2: ENHRY, SYGVKD. The J segment lost 0 bases and the V segment lost 6 bases, leaving 14 bases of the junction unmatched. CDR3 sequence reads: CAIRGQFKTTLAKNIQYF. CDR3 nucleotides: TGTGCCATCAGGGGACAGTTCAAGACCACCTTAGCCAAAAACATTCAGTACTTC.

This chain links TRBV27 with TRBJ1-5, with D possibly being TRBD1 (6 bases). The CDR3 is 16 residues long. Trimming shortened V by 6 bases and J by 5 bases, and 20 bases separated the two germline ends. Germline CDR1 reads MNHEY; CDR2 reads SMNVEV (reference sequence). The CDR3: CASRSQQQGMHQPQHF. The CDR3 DNA reads TGTGCCAGCAGATCCCAACAACAGGGAATGCATCAGCCCCAGCATTTT.

The rearrangement links TRBV19 to TRBJ1-5; D might be TRBD1 (6 bases). Germline V lookup: CDR1 LNHDA, CDR2 SQIVND (reference sequence). The V end lost 3 bases, the J end lost 0 bases, and 12 bases lay between the germline ends. The CDR3 spans 16 residues. CDR3: CASSISPGDSNQPQHF. CDR3 DNA: TGTGCCAGTAGTATTTCACCAGGGGATAGCAATCAGCCCCAGCATTTT.

This clone appeared a single time. The rearrangement uses TRBV5-1 and TRBJ2-7, with 12 bases fitting TRBD2. The CDR3 spans 16 residues. The junction had 9 bases not matched to a gene; V was cut back by 5 bases and J by 3 bases. CDR1 is SGHRS and CDR2 is YFSETQ in the germline V gene. CDR3 protein: CASRAPGLAGVYEQYF. DNA of the CDR3: TGCGCCAGCAGAGCCCCGGGACTAGCGGGCGTCTACGAGCAGTACTTC.

This chain connects TRBV2 to TRBJ2-1, with a possible D match to TRBD2 (6 bases). The CDR3 runs 14 residues. Deletions cut 8 bases from V and 9 bases from J, with 20 bases between. Germline V gene data show CDR1 as SNHLY and CDR2 as FYNNEI. The chain's CDR3 is CASQLLGTGGEQFF. The CDR3 DNA follows: TGTGCCAGCCAGCTACTAGGGACCGGGGGTGAGCAGTTCTTC.

The gene calls are TRBV5-1 and TRBJ2-3; D perhaps matches TRBD2 (6 bases). With 0 bases removed from V and 2 bases from J, the gap between germline ends came to 16 bases. The germline V gene encodes CDR1 SGHRS and CDR2 YFSETQ. The CDR3 covers 17 residues. The chain's CDR3 is CASSLATTAGLTDTQYF. The CDR3, as DNA: TGCGCCAGCAGCTTGGCTACCACTGCGGGACTCACAGATACGCAGTATTTT.

CDR3 DNA sequence: TGTGCCAGCAGCTTAACTAGCGGGAGGATGCTAGATACGCAGTATTTT. It is translated as CASSLTSGRMLDTQYF. The chain is built from TRBV7-8 and TRBJ2-3, with 12 positions matching TRBD2. V shed 2 bases and J 5 bases; nucleotides not matched to a gene: 5. Germline-derived CDR1 and CDR2 are SGHVS and FQNEAQ. This CDR3 contains 16 residues.

This chain links TRBV21-1 with TRBJ2-1; the D call of TRBD2 is as the table states it, not checked on the DNA. TRBV21-1 is classified as a pseudogene. The CDR3 totals 18 residues. The CDR3 loop reads CASRPPPGLAGGDNEQFF. CDR3 coding DNA: TGTGCCAGCAGACCACCTCCGGGACTAGCGGGAGGTGACAATGAGCAGTTCTTC.

The rearrangement joins TRBV19 to TRBJ1-1; D is possibly TRBD1 (6 bases). The ends were cut back, 9 bases at V and 4 bases at J, with 15 bases in the middle. CDR3 length: 13 residues. In germline, CDR1 is LNHDA, CDR2 SQIVND (reference sequence). CDR3 residues: CASATGVRTEAFF. The DNA of the CDR3 is TGTGCCAGCGCGACAGGTGTACGCACTGAAGCTTTCTTT.

The chain recombines TRBV7-8 with TRBJ1-5; tentatively, D is TRBD1 (5 bases). Trimming removed 2 bases at V and 0 bases at J, with 11 bases between. Germline-derived CDR1 and CDR2 are SGHVS and FQNEAQ. The CDR3 extends over 16 amino acids. CDR3 DNA: TGTGCCAGCAGCTTATCTTTCGGGGGTAGCAATCAGCCCCAGCATTTT. Residues: CASSLSFGGSNQPQHF.

The J gene is TRBJ2-7, the V gene TRBV5-1; 7 bases agree with TRBD2. Germline V gene data show CDR1 as SGHRS and CDR2 as YFSETQ. With 0 bases clipped from V and 5 bases from J, the junction kept 5 bases outside the gene matches. The CDR3 spans 14 residues. As DNA, the CDR3 is TGCGCCAGCAGCTTGGCGCGGACTAGGAACGAGCAGTACTTC. Its protein is CASSLARTRNEQYF.

This rearrangement joins TRBV12-3 or TRBV12-4 to TRBJ1-2; D remains ambiguous. Trimming shortened V by 4 bases and J by 7 bases, and 13 bases separated the two germline ends. The CDR3 is made up of 13 amino acids. Written as DNA, the CDR3 is TGTGCCAGCAGTTCTGCGGGCATCAGTGGCTACACCTTC. This translates into CASSSAGISGYTF.

CDR3 amino acids: CASSLLQGYGYTF. DNA for the CDR3: TGTGCCAGCAGCTTACTACAGGGCTATGGCTACACCTTC. The chain recombines TRBV7-3 with TRBJ1-2; D is perhaps TRBD1 (6 bases). From germline, CDR1 is SGHTA and CDR2 FQGTGA. This CDR3 contains 13 residues. Trimming stripped 2 bases from V and 4 bases from J, with 8 bases between.

The chain joins TRBV7-9 to TRBJ2-5; TRBD2 matches 8 bases. This CDR3 has 14 residues. Per germline, CDR1 SEHNR and CDR2 FQNEAQ (reference sequence). Losses at the gene ends were 5 bases for V and 4 bases for J; bases not matched to a gene: 6. This CDR3 reads CASSAMTSAETQYF. The CDR3 coding sequence is TGTGCCAGCAGCGCGATGACTAGCGCAGAGACCCAGTACTTC. The entire variable domain, with the rest obtained from reference TRBV7-9 and TRBJ2-5, is as follows: DTGVSQNPRHKITKRGQNVTFRCDPISEHNRLYWYRQTLGQGPEFLTYFQNEAQLEKSRLLSDRFSAERPKGSFSTLEIQRTEQGDSAMYLCASSAMTSAETQYFGPGTRLLVL.

This chain uses TRBV7-2 with TRBJ2-5, with a tentative D call TRBD2 (7 bases). Germline V lookup: CDR1 SGHTA, CDR2 FQGNSA. CDR3 size: 15 residues. Between the trimmed V and J ends, which lost 0 bases and 3 bases, there was a span of 11 bases. The CDR3 sequence: CASSLARGPEETQYF. Written as DNA, the CDR3 is TGTGCCAGCAGCTTAGCGCGGGGGCCGGAAGAGACCCAGTACTTC.